This T cell receptor (beta chain) was profiled in a study of blood T cell repertoires in COVID-19. This CDR3 is built from 15 residues. The germline gives CDR1 GTSNPN, CDR2 SVGIG (reference sequence). Deletions cut 3 bases from V and 1 base from J, with 15 bases between. The sample holds one count of this clone. Profiled with immunoSEQ multiplex PCR; TCRdb holds only in-frame clones, not every one. The repertoire holds more than 250,000 clones, nearly 90% seen once, with 0.7% in the top ten. The receptor was isolated from a human donor in a cohort sampled during active COVID-19. The J gene is TRBJ1-1, the V gene TRBV30; D perhaps matches TRBD1 (5 bases). The specimen sequenced was peripheral blood. CDR3 region: CAWSRDSWGNTEAFF. The DNA of the CDR3 is TGTGCCTGGAGCCGGGACTCCTGGGGGAACACTGAAGCTTTCTTT. Looking up the rest from reference TRBV30 and TRBJ1-1 gives the full variable domain: SQTIHQWPATLVQPVGSPLSLECTVEGTSNPNLYWYRQAAGRGLQLLFYSVGIGQISSEVPQNLSASRPQDRQFILSSKKLLLSDSGFYLCAWSRDSWGNTEAFFGQGTRLTVV.